This TCR beta chain emerged from a study of chemoradiotherapy in HPV16-positive cancers. Across the study: Candidate HPV-specific T-cell clones and common TCR motifs came from functional assays in a couple of HPV16-positive patients. Study-level results: During treatment, candidate HPV-specific clones and E7-related motifs expanded in tumor. Better recurrence-free survival went with HPV-responsive T-cell expansion in HPV16-positive patients.

In its sample, this clone was seen a few times. The antigen remains undetermined. The data were produced by immunoSEQ multiplex PCR, yet TCRdb's version contains in-frame clones alone and is incomplete. The sample lists under 35,000 clones, about 93% occurring once. The V end was cut by 4 bases, the J end by 8 bases, with 9 bases between. Germline lookup yields CDR1 LGHNA and CDR2 YNFKEQ. This CDR3 contains 12 residues. The specimen comprised blood, sampled from a patient who underwent chemoradiotherapy. The sequence derives from a human donor with HPV-associated anogenital cancer. The chain couples TRBV4-2 to TRBJ2-1; D possibly corresponds to TRBD2 (5 bases). CDR3 sequence reads: CASSLSLDEQFF. The CDR3 nucleotides are TGTGCCAGCAGCCTCTCACTAGATGAGCAGTTCTTC.